The 18 T cell receptor beta chains below come from one sample, sequenced in a study of cytotoxic CD8 clonotypes in ibrutinib-treated CLL. Profiled with immunoSEQ multiplex PCR; TCRdb holds only in-frame clones, not every one. The sample lists some 22,000 clones; about 78% were seen once. Sample: PBMCs, taken before ibrutinib treatment. These receptors originate from a human donor with chronic lymphocytic leukemia.

The chain combines TRBV9 with TRBJ1-1, with D hard to call. Trimming removed 4 bases from V and 2 bases from J, with 9 bases in between. Germline V lookup: CDR1 SGDLS, CDR2 YYNGEE. The CDR3 contains 13 residues. CDR3 region: CASSPRGNTEAFF. As DNA, the CDR3 is TGTGCCAGCAGCCCCCGGGGAAACACTGAAGCTTTCTTT.

This clone was seen a handful of times. The chain is built from TRBV4-3 and TRBJ1-1; D unresolved. CDR3 size: 14 residues. CDR1 is LGHNA, CDR2 YSLEER, per germline. V was cut by 0 bases and J by 4 bases, with 9 bases left in between. CDR3 in amino acids: CASSQDPQVTEAFF. CDR3 DNA: TGCGCCAGCAGCCAAGACCCGCAAGTCACTGAAGCTTTCTTT.

This chain links TRBV6-6 with TRBJ1-5; tentative D call: TRBD1 (5 bases). Germline V CDR1 and CDR2: MNHNY, SVGAGI (reference sequence). The V end lost 11 bases, the J end lost 9 bases, and 20 bases lay between the germline ends. This CDR3 region has 13 residues. In DNA form, the CDR3 reads TGTGCCGTATCTCGGGACGGCACTCGGCCCCAGCATTTT. This sequence encodes CAVSRDGTRPQHF.

The chain employs TRBV28 and TRBJ2-1; D may be TRBD1 or TRBD2 (7 bases each). Germline CDR1 MDHEN, CDR2 SYDVKM. The CDR3 is made up of 17 amino acids. V shed 3 bases and J shed 7 bases, with 22 bases lying between them. CDR3 in DNA: TGTGCCAGCAGTTTCTTAGGACAGGTGAGGGGGGGAAATGAGCAGTTCTTC. Translation: CASSFLGQVRGGNEQFF. Full variable domain (remainder filled in from reference TRBV28 and TRBJ2-1): DVKVTQSSRYLVKRTGEKVFLECVQDMDHENMFWYRQDPGLGLRLIYFSYDVKMKEKGDIPEGYSVSREKKERFSLILESASTNQTSMYLCASSFLGQVRGGNEQFFGPGTRLTVL.

The chain uses TRBV18 and TRBJ1-1; D is unclear. V lost 6 bases and J 0 bases, leaving 11 bases between the germline ends. Germline V lookup: CDR1 KGHSH, CDR2 LQKENI. The CDR3 consists of 14 residues. The CDR3 DNA reads TGTGCCAGCTCCCTGGACTCTGTGAACACTGAAGCTTTCTTT. Translation: CASSLDSVNTEAFF.

This chain connects TRBV7-2 to TRBJ2-3, with 15 bases lining up with TRBD2. The CDR3 spans 19 residues. V was clipped by 5 bases and J by 2 bases; unmatched bases: 11. Germline V gene sequence: CDR1 SGHTA, CDR2 FQGNSA. CDR3 protein: CASSPYWTSGRASTDTQYF. For the CDR3, the DNA is TGTGCCAGCAGCCCGTACTGGACTAGCGGGAGGGCCTCCACAGATACGCAGTATTTT. The whole variable domain, remainder taken from reference TRBV7-2 and TRBJ2-3, is GAGVSQSPSNKVTEKGKDVELRCDPISGHTALYWYRQSLGQGLEFLIYFQGNSAPDKSGLPSDRFSAERTGGSVSTLTIQRTQQEDSAVYLCASSPYWTSGRASTDTQYFGPGTRLTVL.

J is TRBJ2-7 and V is TRBV5-5, with D unclear. Germline CDR1 SGHKS, CDR2 YYEKEE (reference sequence). The CDR3 totals 13 residues. The germline V and J ends were trimmed by 6 bases and 2 bases, with 12 bases remaining between them. The CDR3 loop is CASTPFGTYEQYF. CDR3 nucleotides: TGTGCCAGCACCCCTTTCGGAACCTACGAGCAGTACTTC.

The V call is TRBV7-4, the J call TRBJ2-7, with TRBD1 matching 7 bases. CDR1 is SGHVT, CDR2 SQSDAQ, per germline. This CDR3 comprises 14 residues. Trimming cost V 7 bases and J 6 bases; bases outside gene matches: 12. The DNA of the CDR3 is TGTGCCAGCACCTTGGTCGAGGGGGCCATCGAGCAGTACTTC. Its protein product is CASTLVEGAIEQYF.

The V call is TRBV23-1, the J call TRBJ2-7; D is possibly TRBD1 or TRBD2 (5 bases each). TRBV23-1 is identified as an open reading frame with a role that is uncertain. This CDR3 has 12 residues. V lost 8 bases, J lost 7 bases, and 15 bases lay in between. The CDR3 loop reads CASGTDEREQYF. The CDR3 DNA is TGCGCCAGCGGGACCGACGAACGGGAGCAGTACTTC.

The J gene is TRBJ2-1, the V gene TRBV7-9; TRBD2 is a possible D gene (6 bases). This CDR3 spans 14 amino acids. CDR1 is SEHNR, CDR2 FQNEAQ, per germline (reference sequence). Trimming took 1 base from V and 8 from J, leaving 12 bases between them. The chain's CDR3 is CASSLEGTGDEQFF. The CDR3 bases are TGTGCCAGCAGCTTAGAGGGTACGGGGGATGAGCAGTTCTTC.

V is TRBV28 and J is TRBJ1-2; D gene uncertain. Germline CDR1 MDHEN, CDR2 SYDVKM. This CDR3 region has 13 residues. V gave up 8 bases and J gave up 4 bases, with 14 bases separating them. CDR3 in DNA: TGTGCCAGCTCTTTAATTCCGGGCTATGGCTACACCTTC. As protein: CASSLIPGYGYTF.

On this clone: The sample carries other DNA sequences with the same CDR3. This rearrangement joins TRBV5-1 to TRBJ1-1, with a weak D call TRBD1 (6 bases). The V gene lost 3 bases and the J gene lost 2 bases, with 14 bases spanning the gap. This CDR3 spans 15 amino acids. CDR1 SGHRS and CDR2 YFSETQ come from the germline V gene. CDR3 region: CASSSRGQQNTEAFF. In DNA, the CDR3 is TGCGCCAGCAGCTCGAGGGGACAACAAAACACTGAAGCTTTCTTT.

The chain is built from TRBV6-5 and TRBJ2-5; a weak D match, TRBD2 (6 bases). This CDR3 has 13 amino acids. Between the trimmed V and J ends, which lost 8 bases and 1 base, there was a span of 11 bases. Per the germline V gene, CDR1 is MNHEY and CDR2 is SVGAGI. The CDR3 nucleotides are TGTGCCAGCCGAAGTAGCGGCCAAGAGACCCAGTACTTC. Translating it yields CASRSSGQETQYF.

This clone was observed a single time. V usage is TRBV5-1 and J usage is TRBJ2-3; D remains unclear. Trimming removed 6 bases at V and 2 bases at J, with 10 bases between. Germline lookup yields CDR1 SGHRS and CDR2 YFSETQ. This CDR3 region has 13 residues. CDR3 nucleotide sequence: TGCGCCAGCAACCCCGGTTTCACAGATACGCAGTATTTT. Translated, it gives CASNPGFTDTQYF.

The chain has TRBV7-3 and TRBJ2-1; D remains ambiguous. The CDR3 extends over 14 amino acids. V was pared by 4 bases and J by 9 bases, with 16 bases between. Germline CDR1 is SGHTA and CDR2 is FQGTGA. CDR3 region: CASSSSTTRREQFF. CDR3 bases: TGTGCCAGCAGCTCCTCCACGACCCGCCGTGAGCAGTTCTTC.

Written as DNA, the CDR3 is TGCGCCAGCAGCTTGGAGGGGACTAGCGGGAACGAGCAGTTCTTC. Its translation is CASSLEGTSGNEQFF. The chain combines TRBV5-1 with TRBJ2-1; TRBD2 matches at 13 bases. Germline V gene sequence: CDR1 SGHRS, CDR2 YFSETQ. The J segment lost 10 bases and the V segment lost 0 bases, leaving 4 bases of the junction unmatched. The CDR3 spans 15 residues. Full variable domain (rest looked up from reference TRBV5-1 and TRBJ2-1): KAGVTQTPRYLIKTRGQQVTLSCSPISGHRSVSWYQQTPGQGLQFLFEYFSETQRNKGNFPGRFSGRQFSNSRSEMNVSTLELGDSALYLCASSLEGTSGNEQFFGPGTRLTVL.

The chain is built from TRBV2 and TRBJ1-5; D gene uncertain. The V gene lost 3 bases and the J gene lost 0 bases, with 6 bases spanning the gap. The germline gives CDR1 SNHLY, CDR2 FYNNEI. The CDR3 has 14 residues. This CDR3 reads CASSDSYSNQPQHF. The CDR3 bases are TGTGCCAGCAGTGACAGCTATAGCAATCAGCCCCAGCATTTT.

The CDR3, as DNA: TGTGCTAGTGGTTTGGGTCCGGCCCAGCGACCCGGGAACACCGGGGAGCTGTTTTTT. Amino acid sequence: CASGLGPAQRPGNTGELFF. The chain has TRBV12-5 and TRBJ2-2; no clear D. The CDR3 consists of 19 residues. V lost 1 base to trimming and J lost 1 base, with 19 bases between them. Germline V lookup: CDR1 LGHNT, CDR2 FRNRAP. The full variable domain, with the rest looked up from reference TRBV12-5 and TRBJ2-2, is DARVTQTPRHKVTEMGQEVTMRCQPILGHNTVFWYRQTMMQGLELLAYFRNRAPLDDSGMPKDRFSAEMPDATLATLKIQPSEPRDSAVYFCASGLGPAQRPGNTGELFFGEGSRLTVL.